One sample yielded the 22 T cell receptor beta chains listed below, sequenced in a study of blood T cell repertoires in COVID-19. The repertoire was sequenced with immunoSEQ multiplex PCR; TCRdb's copy has only in-frame clones and lacks some. The data hold a few hundred thousand clones, with around 90% observed a single time. The specimen sequenced was peripheral blood. These receptors originate from a human donor in a cohort sampled during active COVID-19.

V is TRBV7-2 and J is TRBJ2-7, with 9 bases fitting TRBD1. The germline gives CDR1 SGHTA, CDR2 FQGNSA. J lost 6 bases, V lost 5 bases, and 11 bases had no gene match. The CDR3 extends over 15 amino acids. Here the CDR3 reads CASSQPGQGFFEQYF. In DNA form, the CDR3 reads TGTGCCAGCAGCCAACCGGGACAGGGTTTCTTCGAGCAGTACTTC. Combining the CDR3 with reference TRBV7-2 and TRBJ2-7 gives the whole variable domain GAGVSQSPSNKVTEKGKDVELRCDPISGHTALYWYRQSLGQGLEFLIYFQGNSAPDKSGLPSDRFSAERTGGSVSTLTIQRTQQEDSAVYLCASSQPGQGFFEQYFGPGTRLTVT.

The chain has TRBV7-9 and TRBJ1-2, with D possibly matching TRBD1 (5 bases). The CDR3 covers 16 residues. V gave up 1 base and J gave up 3 bases, with 15 bases separating them. Germline V lookup: CDR1 SEHNR, CDR2 FQNEAQ (reference sequence). In DNA form, the CDR3 reads TGTGCCAGCAGCTTAGATGGCGTCGGGGGAGACTATGGCTACACCTTC. Its protein product is CASSLDGVGGDYGYTF.

V is TRBV7-8 and J is TRBJ2-1; the D gene is possibly TRBD2 (5 bases). Germline loops: CDR1 SGHVS, CDR2 FQNEAQ. The CDR3 runs to 13 residues. V gave up 1 base and J gave up 12 bases, with 13 bases separating them. The CDR3 DNA reads TGTGCCAGCAGCTTAGTTCCGCTAGCCGGGCAGTTCTTC. Its translation is CASSLVPLAGQFF.

This clone was seen a single time. The chain links TRBV7-9 to TRBJ2-1; D ambiguous. The CDR3 has 15 amino acids. Trimming stripped 3 bases from V and 4 bases from J, with 13 bases between. Germline-derived CDR1 and CDR2 are SEHNR and FQNEAQ (reference sequence). CDR3 amino acids: CASSFRGVAYNEQFF. DNA for the CDR3: TGTGCCAGCAGCTTCCGAGGAGTGGCTTACAATGAGCAGTTCTTC.

The chain has TRBV2 and TRBJ1-2, with D uncertain. CDR1 and CDR2 from the germline V gene are SNHLY and FYNNEI. V lost 0 bases and J lost 4, with 9 bases in between. The CDR3 runs 14 residues. The CDR3, as DNA: TGTGCCAGCAGTGAAGCTTCTTCAGGCTATGGCTACACCTTC. Residues: CASSEASSGYGYTF.

The V gene is TRBV27, the J gene TRBJ2-1; TRBD2 agrees at 8 bases. This CDR3 is built from 19 residues. Germline CDR1 is MNHEY and CDR2 is SMNVEV (reference sequence). V lost 0 bases, J lost 4 bases, and 14 bases stayed unmatched. The DNA of the CDR3 is TGTGCCAGCAGTTTATCCCCCGGAAGAGTAGCGGGACTATACAATGAGCAGTTCTTC. Residues: CASSLSPGRVAGLYNEQFF.

V and J are TRBV30 and TRBJ1-1; 7 positions match TRBD1. The CDR3 spans 14 residues. Germline values: CDR1 GTSNPN, CDR2 SVGIG (reference sequence). The V segment lost 1 base and the J segment 1 base; nucleotides outside the gene matches: 3. CDR3 in DNA: TGTGCCTGGAGTGCAGGGGGTGAGAACACTGAAGCTTTCTTT. It codes for CAWSAGGENTEAFF.

The chain links TRBV30 to TRBJ1-2; 7 bases map to TRBD1. Germline lookup yields CDR1 GTSNPN and CDR2 SVGIG (reference sequence). V gave up 8 bases and J gave up 8 bases; unmatched junction bases: 14. The CDR3 spans 13 residues. CDR3 region: CAINQGETTGYTF. In DNA, the CDR3 is TGTGCCATCAACCAGGGGGAAACCACCGGCTACACCTTC.

This chain joins TRBV9 and TRBJ1-4, with D tentatively TRBD1 (5 bases). Trimming cost V 2 bases and J 6 bases, with 14 bases left between them. CDR1 SGDLS and CDR2 YYNGEE come from the germline V gene. This CDR3 region has 15 residues. CDR3 DNA: TGTGCCAGCAGCGTTGGAAGGGGCTTGTATGAAAAACTGTTTTTT. It codes for CASSVGRGLYEKLFF.

The chain couples TRBV6-6 to TRBJ1-2; unclear D gene. The V gene's germline CDR1 is MNHNY and CDR2 SVGAGI (reference sequence). V was clipped by 6 bases and J by 8 bases, with 13 bases between them. The CDR3 totals 12 residues. This CDR3 reads CASSIRRGGYTF. CDR3 nucleotides: TGTGCCAGCAGCATACGTAGAGGGGGCTACACCTTC.

This sequence joins TRBV5-8 and TRBJ1-4; 7 bases match TRBD1. V trimming: 7 bases; J trimming: 4 bases; junction bases outside the gene matches: 13. Germline assignment: CDR1 SGHTS and CDR2 YDEGEE. The CDR3 runs to 16 residues. The CDR3 bases are TGTGCCAGCTTTGGGGACAGACCTAAAGTTAATGAAAAACTGTTTTTT. Residues: CASFGDRPKVNEKLFF.

V is TRBV5-1 and J is TRBJ1-1; 8 bases are shared with TRBD1. There are 13 residues in the CDR3. CDR1 is SGHRS and CDR2 is YFSETQ in the germline V gene. With V trimmed by 3 bases and J by 3 bases, 1 base remained unmatched. The CDR3 DNA sequence: TGCGCCAGCAGCTACAGGGGGGACACTGAAGCTTTCTTT. This sequence encodes CASSYRGDTEAFF. Full variable domain (missing parts from reference TRBV5-1 and TRBJ1-1): KAGVTQTPRYLIKTRGQQVTLSCSPISGHRSVSWYQQTPGQGLQFLFEYFSETQRNKGNFPGRFSGRQFSNSRSEMNVSTLELGDSALYLCASSYRGDTEAFFGQGTRLTVV.

Details on this clone: Other DNA variants within this sample encode the same CDR3. The chain combines TRBV7-2 with TRBJ1-1; 7 bases are a match to TRBD1. V lost 5 bases to trimming and J lost 5 bases; unmatched junction nucleotides: 5. The CDR3 is made up of 13 amino acids. Germline V gene data show CDR1 as SGHTA and CDR2 as FQGNSA. DNA for the CDR3: TGTGCCAGCAGCAGACAGGGTGGGACTGAAGCTTTCTTT. It specifies CASSRQGGTEAFF. Looking up the rest from reference TRBV7-2 and TRBJ1-1 gives the full variable domain: GAGVSQSPSNKVTEKGKDVELRCDPISGHTALYWYRQSLGQGLEFLIYFQGNSAPDKSGLPSDRFSAERTGGSVSTLTIQRTQQEDSAVYLCASSRQGGTEAFFGQGTRLTVV.

J is TRBJ2-7 and V is TRBV27; 10 nucleotides match TRBD2. J lost 2 bases, V lost 0 bases, and 7 bases had no gene match. CDR1 and CDR2 from the germline V gene are MNHEY and SMNVEV (reference sequence). CDR3 length: 17 residues. The CDR3 DNA is TGTGCCAGCAGTTTATCGTGGGGGAGCGGGAGGGCCTACGAGCAGTACTTC. Translated, it gives CASSLSWGSGRAYEQYF.

The V gene is TRBV6-4, the J gene TRBJ2-3, with 8 bases lining up with TRBD1. V shed 0 bases, J shed 5 bases, and the junction held 4 bases outside the gene matches. The CDR3 covers 15 residues. Germline values: CDR1 MRHNA, CDR2 SNTAGT. CDR3: CASSDSWTGRDTQYF. Written as DNA, the CDR3 is TGTGCCAGCAGTGACTCTTGGACAGGGCGAGATACGCAGTATTTT.

V is TRBV21-1 and J is TRBJ2-7; no DNA check was done on the table's D call, TRBD2. TRBV21-1 is annotated as a pseudogene. The CDR3 spans 16 residues. CDR3 sequence (DNA): TGTGCCAGCAGCACCCGTGCCGGGACTAGTGGCTCCGAGCAGTACTTC. It translates to CASSTRAGTSGSEQYF.

The chain has TRBV28 and TRBJ1-4; no firm D call. Deletions cut 5 bases from V and 5 bases from J, with 15 bases between. The CDR3 loop spans 15 amino acids. CDR1 is MDHEN, CDR2 SYDVKM, per germline. CDR3 nucleotide sequence: TGTGCCAGCAGTCTCCGGTTGGGCTGGAATGAAAAACTGTTTTTT. Amino acid sequence: CASSLRLGWNEKLFF.

CDR3 sequence reads: CAWSVGWEDTEAFF. DNA of the CDR3: TGTGCCTGGAGTGTAGGGTGGGAGGACACTGAAGCTTTCTTT. The chain employs TRBV30 and TRBJ1-1; D remains ambiguous. V lost 0 bases and J lost 3, with 11 bases in between. The CDR3 length is 14 residues. From germline, CDR1 is GTSNPN and CDR2 SVGIG (reference sequence).

V usage is TRBV5-4 and J usage is TRBJ2-7; D uncertain. CDR1 and CDR2 (germline): SGHNT, YYREEE (reference sequence). The CDR3 covers 14 residues. V gave up 0 bases and J gave up 5 bases, with 12 bases separating them. CDR3 nucleotides: TGTGCCAGCAGCTTGGGGAGTAGAGACCACGAGCAGTACTTC. Translating it yields CASSLGSRDHEQYF.

V and J are TRBV30 and TRBJ1-2; no clear D. This CDR3 is built from 12 residues. The V gene lost 1 base and the J gene lost 5 bases, with 8 bases spanning the gap. Per germline, CDR1 GTSNPN and CDR2 SVGIG (reference sequence). CDR3 loop: CAWSASDYGYTF. For the CDR3, the DNA is TGTGCCTGGAGTGCCTCAGATTATGGCTACACCTTC.

This clone was observed a single time. The rearrangement links TRBV27 to TRBJ1-2, with D tentatively TRBD1 (6 bases). V lost 5 bases and J lost 3, with 10 bases in between. Germline lookup yields CDR1 MNHEY and CDR2 SMNVEV (reference sequence). This CDR3 region has 13 residues. The CDR3 region has the DNA TGTGCCAGCAGTGATACAGGGCACTATGGCTACACCTTC. Protein product: CASSDTGHYGYTF.

The genes are TRBV19 and TRBJ1-6; tentative D call: TRBD1 (6 bases). Germline V gives CDR1 LNHDA, CDR2 SQIVND (reference sequence). This CDR3 is built from 19 residues. V lost 3 bases to trimming and J lost 6 bases, with 24 bases between them. Here the CDR3 DNA reads TGTGCCAGTAGTATTAACGGACAGACCAGCGGCCCGAGTAATTCACCCCTCCACTTT. It encodes CASSINGQTSGPSNSPLHF.